This TCR beta chain was retrieved from a study of cytomegalovirus exposure and HLA in healthy donors. Primers: 60 Vbeta forward and 13 Jbeta reverse. Only in-frame clones appear in the TCRdb table, and some are missing; sequencing was by immunoSEQ multiplex PCR. The sample comprises over 60,000 clones, roughly 75% of which are singletons, and almost 7.5% rests with the top ten. Findings and limits, study-wide: In vitro assays verified that a few CMV-associated chains recognized CMV antigens specifically. Cytomegalovirus-associated TCR beta chains were listed, numbering under 200. Most CMV-associated TCR beta chains were later found to appear HLA-restricted.

Between the trimmed V and J ends, which lost 7 bases and 2 bases, there was a span of 9 bases. This CDR3 spans 14 amino acids. Germline lookup yields CDR1 MGHDK and CDR2 SYGVNS. In the case of this clone: Its antigen is currently unknown.

The sample comprised PBMCs. The sequence was obtained from a woman aged 25 to 39 in good health and CMV-seropositive. The rearrangement uses TRBV25-1 and TRBJ1-6, with D uncertain. CDR3 in DNA: TGTGCCAGCAAGTCCGGGACCTATAATTCACCCCTCCACTTT. Translating it yields CASKSGTYNSPLHF.